This T cell receptor beta chain was identified during a study of T-cell memory formation after mild COVID-19. This clonotype was seen more than once but under ten times. TCRdb analysed the 5' RACE reads with MiXCR anew, one entry per CDR3 protein. The table shows hundreds of thousands of distinct CDR3 sequences, with around 27% occurring only once. The clonotype originates from an adult woman who had mild COVID-19 (a few samples of this study predate the infection). Cell type and time point are not known. Sequenced material: PBMCs or a T cell subset sorted from them (not recorded which).

The DNA for the CDR3 is TGTGCCAGCAGTGCCGGGTCAGACACCGGGGAGCTGTTTTTT. Encoded protein: CASSAGSDTGELFF. V is TRBV6-5 and J is TRBJ2-2; D gene uncertain. Per the germline V gene, CDR1 is MNHEY and CDR2 is SVGAGI. The CDR3 runs 14 residues. Trimming shortened V by 5 bases and J by 3 bases, and 10 bases separated the two germline ends.